Here is one TCR beta chain with its context. The antigen is unknown. Sequencing was performed with immunoSEQ multiplex PCR; in TCRdb, only in-frame clones are kept and a portion is missing. The sample lists approximately 21,000 clones, approximately 54% occurring once. These data originate in a study of radiation and T cells in renal cell carcinoma. As to treatment: treatment-naive control, cytoreductive nephrectomy. Treatment-naive patients without radiation supplied the control tumors at nephrectomy. This renal cell carcinoma was of the clear cell type. With 3 bases removed from V and 1 base from J, the gap between germline ends came to 6 bases. Germline CDR1 KGHSH, CDR2 LQKENI. The CDR3 runs 13 residues. Study results and limitations: Only small tumor regions of roughly 1 g were sampled. In nephrectomy-only tumors, top 100 clonotypes averaged about 45%, versus about 50% irradiated.

This sample comprised tumor tissue, obtained from a patient whose treatment was nephrectomy without radiotherapy. This chain uses TRBV18 with TRBJ1-1; D is perhaps TRBD1 (5 bases). This clonotype originated in a human donor with renal cell carcinoma. The CDR3 nucleotides are TGTGCCAGCTCACCCGGGACGAACACTGAAGCTTTCTTT. Amino acids: CASSPGTNTEAFF.